This T cell receptor (beta chain) was observed in a study of a mutant IDH1 vaccine in newly diagnosed glioma. The time point is: week 11, during vaccination. Every single dose of the vaccine, 300 ug of mutant IDH1 20-mer peptide, came with topical imiquimod. Donor diagnoses consisted of new WHO grade 3 or 4 IDH1-mutant, ATRX-lost astrocytomas. Clones were sequenced by immunoSEQ multiplex PCR, and TCRdb holds only the in-frame ones, with some missing. In the table there are around 60,000 clones, roughly 90% of which are singletons. About this clone: Antigen unknown.

Trimming removed 6 bases from V and 5 bases from J; junction bases left unmatched: 9. The V gene's germline CDR1 is MDHEN and CDR2 SYDVKM. The CDR3 is made up of 16 amino acids. This material consisted of PBMCs, taken from a glioma patient whose treatment included an IDH1 peptide vaccine. The receptor's source is a man aged 40-49 years with glioma. The chain is built from TRBV28 and TRBJ1-5; 11 bases fit TRBD1. CDR3 DNA sequence: TGTGCCAGCAGCCGTCTAGGGACAGGGGGGCATCAGCCCCAGCATTTT. Translation gives CASSRLGTGGHQPQHF.